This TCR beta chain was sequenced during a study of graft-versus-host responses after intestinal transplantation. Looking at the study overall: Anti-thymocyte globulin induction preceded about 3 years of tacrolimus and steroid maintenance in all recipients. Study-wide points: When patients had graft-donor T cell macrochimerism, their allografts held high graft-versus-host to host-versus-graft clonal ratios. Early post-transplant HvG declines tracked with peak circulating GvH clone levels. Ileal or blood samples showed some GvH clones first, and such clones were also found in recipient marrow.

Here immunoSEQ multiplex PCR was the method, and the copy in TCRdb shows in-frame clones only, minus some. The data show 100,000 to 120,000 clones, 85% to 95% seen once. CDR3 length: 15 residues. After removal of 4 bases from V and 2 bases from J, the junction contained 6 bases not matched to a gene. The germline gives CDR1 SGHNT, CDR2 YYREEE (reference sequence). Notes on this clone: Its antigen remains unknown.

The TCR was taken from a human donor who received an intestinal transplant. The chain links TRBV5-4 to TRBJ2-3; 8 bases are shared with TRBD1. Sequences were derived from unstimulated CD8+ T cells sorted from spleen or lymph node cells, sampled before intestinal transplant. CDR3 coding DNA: TGTGCCAGCAGCCGGGGACAGGACGACACAGATACGCAGTATTTT. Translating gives CASSRGQDDTDTQYF.